The T cell receptor beta chain under discussion was sequenced for a study of a mutant IDH1 vaccine in newly diagnosed glioma. This sample's time point: week 23, last vaccination. A 20-mer mutant IDH1 peptide at 300 ug was injected subcutaneously with topical imiquimod. TCRdb keeps only in-frame clones here, not all; method: immunoSEQ multiplex PCR. The sample carries around 26,000 clones, roughly 80% recorded once. Germline V gives CDR1 MNHNS, CDR2 SASEGT. This CDR3 is built from 13 residues. Trimming pared 0 bases from V and 8 bases from J, leaving 8 bases between. Comments on this clone: The antigen is not known.

This specimen was PBMCs, taken from a glioma patient whose treatment included an IDH1 peptide vaccine. This clonotype was sampled from a woman under 40 with glioma. The rearrangement links TRBV6-1 to TRBJ2-1; the D is unclear. The CDR3 sequence: CASSEAQPYEQFF. CDR3 bases: TGTGCCAGCAGTGAAGCGCAACCTTATGAGCAGTTCTTC.